This T cell receptor beta chain was sequenced for a study of blood T cell repertoires in COVID-19. Whole-study context: Samples representing acute and convalescent COVID-19 were sourced from the United States, Italy and Spain. PBMCs, B-cell-depleted T cells, or T cells provided the cDNA or gDNA that made up the material.

The CDR3 is 19 amino acids. Trimming shortened V by 4 bases and J by 1 base, and 22 bases separated the two germline ends. The germline CDR1 and CDR2 sequences are SNHLY and FYNNEI. Original processing methods: Reference gene primers were amplified, and this amplification served to estimate nucleated cell counts. Assay: immunoSEQ multiplex PCR; the TCRdb copy retains only in-frame clones and omits some. Clone size and V and J calls were adopted from that table, with D and trimming inferred from the DNA. The table has around 240,000 clones, approximately 81% seen once. The sequenced sample was peripheral blood. The rearrangement joins TRBV2 to TRBJ2-2; D might be TRBD2 (6 bases). This clonotype was sampled from a man between 40 and 49 years old with acute or convalescent COVID-19. CDR3 residues: CASSVLGTDSRGNTGELFF. CDR3 nucleotide sequence: TGTGCCAGCAGTGTCTTAGGGACTGACTCGAGGGGGAACACCGGGGAGCTGTTTTTT.